This TCR beta chain was sequenced for a study of blood T cell repertoires in COVID-19. Generated by immunoSEQ multiplex PCR, the TCRdb table keeps only in-frame clones and is missing some. The sample yields about 98,000 clones, about 89% seen once. The CDR3 sequence is 12 residues long. CDR1 and CDR2 from the germline V gene are MNHEY and SMNVEV (reference sequence). V lost 2 bases, J lost 7 bases, and 9 bases lay in between. The V gene is TRBV27, the J gene TRBJ2-7; tentatively, D is TRBD2 (5 bases). The origin of this receptor is a man aged 45 to 65 with acute or convalescent COVID-19. What was sequenced was peripheral blood. Here the CDR3 DNA reads TGTGCCAGCAGTTTAAACCCGGGGGAGCAGTACTTC. Its protein is CASSLNPGEQYF.